This paragraph covers one TCR beta chain sequence. Its target is not known. Generation of TCR beta cDNA was performed by 5'RACE template switching incorporating UMIs. TCRdb reprocessed the 5' RACE reads and keeps a single row for each CDR3 protein, giving no DNA. This sample's table reports around 550,000 distinct CDR3 sequences. These data are taken from a study of T cells expressing NK-cell markers. For the study at large: Investigators obtained TCR beta repertoires from sorted CD3+CD56+NKG2C+, CD3+CD56+NKG2C- and CD3+CD56-NKG2C+ T cells. There were seven HCMV-seropositive donors and one seronegative donor among the eight sequenced. Whole-study results and caveats: Top CD8+ clonotypes included the dominant CD3+CD56+NKG2C+ clonotypes in several donors.

The specimen was blood T cells: a sorted CD56 or NKG2C T cell subset, CD4+ or CD8+ T cells, or bulk PBMC T cells (not recorded which). This clonotype was sampled from a man younger than 30 in good health.

The CDR3 sequence: CASSPGTGGAGETQYF. J is TRBJ2-5 and V is TRBV5-1; TCRdb gives TRBD1 as the D gene, but with no DNA this cannot be confirmed. The CDR3 is 16 residues long. Germline CDR1 and CDR2: SGHRS and YFSETQ.